The entry below describes one T cell receptor (beta chain). Its antigen remains unknown. Unique molecular identifiers featured in how the TCRbeta library was prepared. TCRdb passed the PCR reads through MiXCR, listing each CDR3 protein once. Among about 350,000 distinct CDR3 sequences listed, under 20% were seen once. Germline values: CDR1 SQVTM, CDR2 ANQGSEA. The trim removed 6 bases at V and 4 bases at J, leaving 7 bases unmatched. This CDR3 contains 16 residues. This record comes from a study of T-cell reconstitution after alpha-beta-depleted transplantation in children. Study observations and caveats: Some patients' high day-60 TCRbeta diversity was traced to surviving recipient T cells and thymic progenitors. Reported findings indicate that, about two months after transplant, alpha-beta T cells came from several hundred expanded clones, which were derived from non-depleted graft cells. Among T cells one year after transplant, newly produced cells accounted for most counts and diversity.

The specimen comprised PBMCs, mostly from graft donor cells, sampled 360 days after TCRalphabeta/CD19-depleted stem cell transplant. The V and J genes are TRBV29-1 and TRBJ2-2, with 14 positions matching TRBD2. This clonotype was sampled from a male patient under 10 years old who had a stem cell transplant for acute lymphoblastic leukemia, so the T cells may come from the graft donor. The CDR3 loop is CSVGGLAGEGTGELFF. The CDR3 bases are TGCAGCGTCGGGGGACTAGCGGGAGAGGGCACCGGGGAGCTGTTTTTT.